This is a list of T cell receptor beta chains from one sample in a study of patients and donors after allogeneic stem cell transplantation. TCRdb re-called the RT-PCR reads with MiXCR, one entry per CDR3 protein. The table records about 960,000 distinct CDR3 sequences, over 15% of them present only once. Sample: blood, either unsorted or a sorted T cell fraction (not recorded which). These receptors were collected from a human donor who was either an allogeneic HSCT recipient or a stem cell or donor lymphocyte infusion donor (not recorded which). It is not recorded whose cells these are; they may come from a transplant donor. The CDR3 runs from the conserved cysteine through the conserved F or W. A D gene is named only where the DNA matches it firmly. Clone size, where shown, is once, few, many, or a class for clones that have expanded.

DNA: TGCGCCAGCAGCAGGACAGGGGAAGGGGCTGAAGCTTTCTTT
CDR3: CASSRTGEGAEAFF
J: TRBJ1-1
V: TRBV5-1
D: TRBD1
size: many

DNA: TGTTGGCAGGGTCCAGCTTTCTTT
CDR3: CWQGPAFF
J: TRBJ1-1
V: TRBV6-5
D: -
size: few

DNA: TGTGCCAGCAGCCAAGGGGTTGAAAAACTGTTTTTT
CDR3: CASSQGVEKLFF
J: TRBJ1-4
V: TRBV4-2
D: -
size: -

DNA: TGTGCCAGCAGCCAAATTAGCGGGGGTCTCTATGAGCAGTTCTTC
CDR3: CASSQISGGLYEQFF
J: TRBJ2-1
V: TRBV6-1
D: TRBD2
size: -

DNA: TGTGCCAGCAGTTTAACAGGGGGCCGGGGCTACACCTTC
CDR3: CASSLTGGRGYTF
J: TRBJ1-2
V: TRBV12-3/TRBV12-4
D: TRBD1
size: -

DNA: TGTGCCAGCAGCAAGACGACAGGGAACACTGAAGCTTTCTTT
CDR3: CASSKTTGNTEAFF
J: TRBJ1-1
V: TRBV13
D: -
size: few

DNA: TGTGCCATCAGGGAGGGATCCGGGGAGCTGTTTTTT
CDR3: CAIREGSGELFF
J: TRBJ2-2
V: TRBV10-3
D: -
size: few

DNA: TGTGCCACCAGTGATTTTCCAGGGGGCCTGTCCTACAATGAGCAGTTCTTC
CDR3: CATSDFPGGLSYNEQFF
J: TRBJ2-1
V: TRBV24-1
D: TRBD1
size: -

DNA: TGTGCCAGCAATGTAGCGGGAGGGTTGGAGACCCAGTACTTC
CDR3: CASNVAGGLETQYF
J: TRBJ2-5
V: TRBV6-1
D: TRBD2
size: -

DNA: TGTGCCAGCAGCCAAGGATCCGGGGCTAGCACAGATACGCAGTATTTT
CDR3: CASSQGSGASTDTQYF
J: TRBJ2-3
V: TRBV3-1
D: -
size: few

DNA: TGTGCCACCAGTGATTTCCCTAGCGGGAGCACCTACAATGAGCAGTTCTTC
CDR3: CATSDFPSGSTYNEQFF
J: TRBJ2-1
V: TRBV24-1
D: TRBD2
size: -

DNA: TGTGCCAGCAGACTAGCGGGAGAGGAGGAGACCCAGTACTTC
CDR3: CASRLAGEEETQYF
J: TRBJ2-5
V: TRBV5-6
D: TRBD2
size: -

DNA: TGTGCCAGCAGCTTCAACAGAGGGGCAGGGGCCAACGTCCTGACTTTC
CDR3: CASSFNRGAGANVLTF
J: TRBJ2-6
V: TRBV7-9
D: -
size: few

DNA: TGTGCCATCAGTGAGCCCCGAGTCTATACGCAGTATTTT
CDR3: CAISEPRVYTQYF
J: TRBJ2-3
V: TRBV10-3
D: -
size: -

DNA: TGTGCCAGCAGTTTGGGGACTGTCTTCTCCTATAATTCACCCCTCCACTTT
CDR3: CASSLGTVFSYNSPLHF
J: TRBJ1-6
V: TRBV27
D: -
size: -

DNA: TGTGCCAGCATCTCCCGGGGAGTTCTCAACGAGCAGTACTTC
CDR3: CASISRGVLNEQYF
J: TRBJ2-7
V: TRBV6-1
D: -
size: -

DNA: TGTGCCAGCCTTCCGAGCGGAATCTATAATTCACCCCTCCACTTT
CDR3: CASLPSGIYNSPLHF
J: TRBJ1-6
V: TRBV6-2/TRBV6-3
D: -
size: -

DNA: TGTGCCAGCAGCGTAGGCAGTACCGAAGAAAAACTGTTTTTT
CDR3: CASSVGSTEEKLFF
J: TRBJ1-4
V: TRBV9
D: -
size: -

DNA: TGTGCCAGCAGCTTCCGGGGGACCTCCTACGAGCAGTACTTC
CDR3: CASSFRGTSYEQYF
J: TRBJ2-7
V: TRBV5-6
D: -
size: few

DNA: TGTGCCAGCAGTGCGAGGGGGCTTGGAAACCGCTTC
CDR3: CASSARGLGNRF
J: TRBJ2-7
V: TRBV28
D: TRBD1
size: -

DNA: TGCAGCGTTGGGGACTCTGGGGCCAACGTCCTGACTTTC
CDR3: CSVGDSGANVLTF
J: TRBJ2-6
V: TRBV29-1
D: -
size: many

DNA: TGTGCCAGCAGTTTAAATACGGGCGGTTCTAACTATGGCTACACCTTC
CDR3: CASSLNTGGSNYGYTF
J: TRBJ1-2
V: TRBV12-3/TRBV12-4
D: -
size: few

DNA: TGTGCCAGCAGCCCGTGGGGAGGGGGGGGCCACAATGAGCAGTTCTTC
CDR3: CASSPWGGGGHNEQFF
J: TRBJ2-1
V: TRBV2
D: -
size: few

DNA: TGTGCCACCAGTGATCCGACTAGCGGGAGGCTCACAGATACGCAGTATTTT
CDR3: CATSDPTSGRLTDTQYF
J: TRBJ2-3
V: TRBV24-1
D: TRBD2
size: -

DNA: TGCGCCAGCAGCCGGTCGTTAGCGGGAGGGCCGGTCGATACGCAGTATTTT
CDR3: CASSRSLAGGPVDTQYF
J: TRBJ2-3
V: TRBV5-1
D: TRBD2
size: few

DNA: TGTGCCAGCTCCCCCTCGTTCTCCTACGAGCAGTACTTC
CDR3: CASSPSFSYEQYF
J: TRBJ2-7
V: TRBV18
D: -
size: -

DNA: TGTGCCAGCAGTTACCCAGCAGAGAACACTGAAGCTTTCTTT
CDR3: CASSYPAENTEAFF
J: TRBJ1-1
V: TRBV6-5
D: -
size: few

DNA: TGCGCCAGCAGCCAAGGGGTAATCACAGATACGCAGTATTTT
CDR3: CASSQGVITDTQYF
J: TRBJ2-3
V: TRBV4-3
D: -
size: -

DNA: TGTGCCAGCAGCACCCCGCCGGCCATCGGCTACACCTTC
CDR3: CASSTPPAIGYTF
J: TRBJ1-2
V: TRBV7-2
D: -
size: -

DNA: TGCGCCAGCAGCCCTCGGGACAGGGGTAATGAAAAACTGTTTTTT
CDR3: CASSPRDRGNEKLFF
J: TRBJ1-4
V: TRBV5-1
D: TRBD1
size: few

DNA: TGTGCCAGCAGTTACTCGTTCCCTCCTCGGGGCTACACCTTC
CDR3: CASSYSFPPRGYTF
J: TRBJ1-2
V: TRBV6-5
D: -
size: few

DNA: TGTGCCAGCAGCGACTCAACAGCGGGGGGCCTCTACAATGAGCAGTTCTTC
CDR3: CASSDSTAGGLYNEQFF
J: TRBJ2-1
V: TRBV9
D: TRBD2
size: few

DNA: TGTGCCAGCAGCCAGGCCGGACAGGGGGAGGATGGCTACACCTTC
CDR3: CASSQAGQGEDGYTF
J: TRBJ1-2
V: TRBV4-2
D: TRBD1
size: few

DNA: TGTGCCACCAGCCGGACCCAGGGGGCGAACACCGGGGAGCTGTTTTTT
CDR3: CATSRTQGANTGELFF
J: TRBJ2-2
V: TRBV15
D: TRBD1
size: -

DNA: TGTGCCAGTCGGACGGATTCCTTTGGCTACGAGCAGTACTTC
CDR3: CASRTDSFGYEQYF
J: TRBJ2-7
V: TRBV6-2/TRBV6-3
D: -
size: -

DNA: TGTGCCAGCAGCTTAGGCCTTCCAAGCGACGAGCAGTACTTC
CDR3: CASSLGLPSDEQYF
J: TRBJ2-7
V: TRBV7-9
D: -
size: few

DNA: TGTGCCAGCAAGGGGAGGTCTAGTGAGCAGTTCTTC
CDR3: CASKGRSSEQFF
J: TRBJ2-1
V: TRBV6-2/TRBV6-3
D: -
size: -

DNA: TGCAGTGCCGGTTCGTTTAGCTCCTACAATGAGCAGTTCTTC
CDR3: CSAGSFSSYNEQFF
J: TRBJ2-1
V: TRBV20-1
D: -
size: -

DNA: TGTGCCAGCACTCCGGGCAGGTCCGAAGCTTTCTTT
CDR3: CASTPGRSEAFF
J: TRBJ1-1
V: TRBV6-2/TRBV6-3
D: -
size: -

DNA: TGCAGTGCTAGAGATGCGCAGGGGGGGAACTATGGCTACACCTTC
CDR3: CSARDAQGGNYGYTF
J: TRBJ1-2
V: TRBV20-1
D: TRBD1
size: few

DNA: TGCGCCAGCAGCCAGGGACAGGGGACCAATGAGCAGTTCTTC
CDR3: CASSQGQGTNEQFF
J: TRBJ2-1
V: TRBV5-1
D: TRBD1
size: many

DNA: TGTGCCTGGAGTGGCGGGACAGGGGATGAAAAACTGTTTTTT
CDR3: CAWSGGTGDEKLFF
J: TRBJ1-4
V: TRBV30
D: TRBD1
size: few

DNA: TGTGCCAGCAGTGATAGGGCCTTGGAGTACGGTACGCAGTATTTT
CDR3: CASSDRALEYGTQYF
J: TRBJ2-3
V: TRBV2
D: -
size: -

DNA: TGCGCCAGCAGCTTGGACAGGGCGGGAGATACGCAGTATTTT
CDR3: CASSLDRAGDTQYF
J: TRBJ2-3
V: TRBV5-1
D: -
size: few

DNA: TGCAGGGGGGGGGCGGGGCCCTACGAGCAGTACTTC
CDR3: CRGGAGPYEQYF
J: TRBJ2-7
V: TRBV20-1
D: -
size: -

DNA: TGTGCCAGCTCACCAGGGACTAAGGTCCATGAGCAGTTCTTC
CDR3: CASSPGTKVHEQFF
J: TRBJ2-1
V: TRBV18
D: TRBD2
size: few

DNA: TGTGCCAGCAGTTGGGGTCTAGCGGGAGGAGAGACCCAGTACTTC
CDR3: CASSWGLAGGETQYF
J: TRBJ2-5
V: TRBV12-3/TRBV12-4
D: TRBD2
size: many

DNA: TGTGCCAGCCAGGGGGACAGGACATACAATGAGCAGTTCTTC
CDR3: CASQGDRTYNEQFF
J: TRBJ2-1
V: TRBV12-3/TRBV12-4
D: TRBD1
size: many

DNA: TGCAGTGCCATGCGCGGGGAATTGCAAGAGACCCAGTACTTC
CDR3: CSAMRGELQETQYF
J: TRBJ2-5
V: TRBV20-1
D: -
size: -

DNA: TGTGCCAGTAGTATGGGAAGGCAGCATAATTCACCCCTCCACTTT
CDR3: CASSMGRQHNSPLHF
J: TRBJ1-6
V: TRBV19
D: -
size: once

DNA: TGTGCCAGCAGCTTAGCCGGATACGGAAATTCACCCCTCCACTTT
CDR3: CASSLAGYGNSPLHF
J: TRBJ1-6
V: TRBV7-8
D: -
size: -

DNA: TGTGCCAGCAGCTTTGGGGGCCCAGGGGAGGTCTCCTACGAGCAGTACTTC
CDR3: CASSFGGPGEVSYEQYF
J: TRBJ2-7
V: TRBV7-3
D: -
size: -

DNA: TGTGCCAGCAGCAAAGCTAAGGATGGCTACACCTTC
CDR3: CASSKAKDGYTF
J: TRBJ1-2
V: TRBV21-1
D: -
size: few

DNA: TGCAGTGCTGCGGGGACTAGCGGGAAAGAGACCCAGTACTTC
CDR3: CSAAGTSGKETQYF
J: TRBJ2-5
V: TRBV20-1
D: TRBD2
size: few

DNA: TGTGCCAGCAAAGGACACCGGAACACTGAAGCTTTCTTT
CDR3: CASKGHRNTEAFF
J: TRBJ1-1
V: TRBV19
D: -
size: -